A single sample is the source of the 4 T cell receptor beta chains below, sequenced in a study of tumor-infiltrating lymphocytes in primary liver carcinoma. Between about 19 and 34 mg of unsorted bulk tissue served as the source from which RNA and DNA were co-extracted. Starting from roughly 540 ng of total RNA, TCR beta cDNA was produced with a primer in the constant region. Libraries for TCR beta were built through three nested multiplex PCR rounds, which together made up a slightly modified ARM-PCR procedure. For about 11 cycles apiece, the opening two PCR rounds ran with TRBV1-TRBV30 forward primers and a C-beta reverse primer. A single record per CDR3 protein comes from TCRdb applying MiXCR to the multiplex PCR reads. The table lists approximately 64,000 distinct CDR3 sequences, about two thirds of them singletons. Sequenced sample: liver tumor tissue from sampling region 4. As to subset: tumor region T4, right-lateral pole. The receptor source for this set is a man aged 40-55 years with primary liver carcinoma and hepatitis B virus infection.

As for this clonotype: This CDR3 fails to terminate in the conserved phenylalanine or tryptophan, so it likely reflects a read error. This chain joins TRBV11-2 and TRBJ2-5; the D gene could be TRBD1 or TRBD2 (5 bases each). Germline CDR1 reads SGHAT; CDR2 reads FQNNGV. V gave up 10 bases and J gave up 5 bases, with 14 bases separating them. The CDR3 sequence is 12 residues long. The DNA of the CDR3 is TGTGCCACCAGGTTTGAGGGGGAGACCCAGTACGTT. The encoded protein is CATRFEGETQYV.

This clonotype has more than one count but fewer than ten. A read error is possible here, since a much larger clone lies one base away. Because it lacks the conserved phenylalanine or tryptophan at the end, this CDR3 is likely a read error. V usage is TRBV6-2 or TRBV6-3 and J usage is TRBJ2-1; 8 bases agree with TRBD2. Trimming took 2 bases from V and 0 from J; bases not matched to a gene: 12. CDR1 is MNHEY and CDR2 is SVGEGT in the germline V gene. The CDR3 runs to 19 residues. As DNA, the CDR3 is TGTGCCAGCAGTTACGGGGGACTAGTGGGAGGGAGCTCCTACAATGAGCAGTTCCTC. Residues: CASSYGGLVGGSSYNEQFL.

Comment on this clonotype: Given the absence of the conserved phenylalanine or tryptophan at the CDR3 end, a read error is likely. The V and J genes are TRBV12-3 or TRBV12-4 and TRBJ1-6; no clear D gene. The CDR3 totals 12 residues. The V end was cut by 10 bases, the J end by 7 bases, with 11 bases between. The CDR3 sequence: CANNLKNSPLHI. The CDR3 coding sequence is TGTGCCAACAATTTAAAGAATTCACCCCTCCACATT.

A remark on this clonotype: One base away lies a much larger clone, so this may be a sequencing read error. The chain couples TRBV14 to TRBJ2-7; 9 nucleotides agree with TRBD1. J gave up 0 bases and V 6 bases, and 6 bases lay outside the gene matches. CDR1 and CDR2 from the germline V gene are SGHDN and FVKESK. The length of the CDR3 is 15 residues. The CDR3 region is CASSQPGQGSYEQYF. For the CDR3, the DNA is TGTGCCAGCAGTCAACCGGGACAGGGCTCCTACGAGCAGTACTTC.